A selection of T cell receptor beta chains follows, all from one sample in a study of shared clonotypes between healthy human individuals. Only in-frame clones appear in the TCRdb table, and some are missing; sequencing was by immunoSEQ multiplex PCR. The sample includes about 1.4 million clones, around 97% seen only once; the top ten take 0.95% to 1.5%. The sequenced sample was naive CD4+ T cells sorted from blood. The source is a man younger than 40 in good health. The CDR3 runs from the conserved cysteine through the conserved F or W. The order of the fields is J gene, V gene, CDR3 length, CDR3 protein.

j_gene: TRBJ1-2; v_gene: TRBV29-1; len: 14; CDR3aa: CSVEVQGKNYGYTF
j_gene: TRBJ2-1; v_gene: TRBV18; len: 14; CDR3aa: CASSPSGLNNEQFF
j_gene: TRBJ2-3; v_gene: TRBV28; len: 13; CDR3aa: CASNDQSTDTQYF
j_gene: TRBJ2-7; v_gene: TRBV7-9; len: 16; CDR3aa: CASSHPLAGGSWEQYF
j_gene: TRBJ1-2; v_gene: TRBV10-2; len: 12; CDR3aa: CASSRQGGGYTF
j_gene: TRBJ1-1; v_gene: TRBV29-1; len: 11; CDR3aa: CSTDRVGEAFF
j_gene: TRBJ1-4; v_gene: TRBV9; len: 17; CDR3aa: CASSAYSRPATNEKLFF
j_gene: TRBJ2-1; v_gene: TRBV4-1; len: 14; CDR3aa: CASSQFVSYNEQFF
j_gene: TRBJ1-5; v_gene: TRBV27; len: 16; CDR3aa: CASSSSFRESNQPQHF
j_gene: TRBJ2-1; v_gene: TRBV10-3; len: 13; CDR3aa: CAISVGKYNEQFF
j_gene: TRBJ2-2; v_gene: TRBV28; len: 14; CDR3aa: CASNPAGETGELFF
j_gene: TRBJ2-1; v_gene: TRBV9; len: 15; CDR3aa: CASSVGDRGYNEQFF
j_gene: TRBJ2-7; v_gene: TRBV7-2; len: 16; CDR3aa: CASSAWDRVFSYEQYF
j_gene: TRBJ2-2; v_gene: TRBV14; len: 15; CDR3aa: CASSLGLANTGELFF
j_gene: TRBJ2-3; v_gene: TRBV19; len: 15; CDR3aa: CASRGLAGVTDTQYF
j_gene: TRBJ2-1; v_gene: TRBV7-2; len: 14; CDR3aa: CASSLTRTGLEQFF